What follows describes a single T cell receptor (beta chain). Assay: immunoSEQ multiplex PCR; the TCRdb copy retains only in-frame clones and omits some. The sample comprises over 110,000 clones, about 79% of which are singletons, and about 9.4% rests with the top ten. The data were obtained in a study of blood T cell repertoires in COVID-19. Across the study: Spain, Italy and the United States supplied samples that represented acute and convalescent COVID-19.

The CDR3 sequence is 15 residues long. Deletions cut 2 bases from V and 2 bases from J, with 12 bases between. CDR1 is KGHSH, CDR2 LQKENI, per germline. The sequencing input was peripheral blood. The chain employs TRBV18 and TRBJ1-2; possible D gene TRBD1, 5 bases. The TCR sequence derives from a man aged 55-75 years with active or convalescent COVID-19. CDR3: CASSPNAGPNYGYTF. The CDR3 DNA is TGTGCCAGCTCACCAAACGCAGGGCCAAACTATGGCTACACCTTC. The full variable domain, rest sourced from reference TRBV18 and TRBJ1-2, is NAGVMQNPRHLVRRRGQEARLRCSPMKGHSHVYWYRQLPEEGLKFMVYLQKENIIDESGMPKERFSAEFPKEGPSILRIQQVVRGDSAAYFCASSPNAGPNYGYTFGSGTRLTVV.